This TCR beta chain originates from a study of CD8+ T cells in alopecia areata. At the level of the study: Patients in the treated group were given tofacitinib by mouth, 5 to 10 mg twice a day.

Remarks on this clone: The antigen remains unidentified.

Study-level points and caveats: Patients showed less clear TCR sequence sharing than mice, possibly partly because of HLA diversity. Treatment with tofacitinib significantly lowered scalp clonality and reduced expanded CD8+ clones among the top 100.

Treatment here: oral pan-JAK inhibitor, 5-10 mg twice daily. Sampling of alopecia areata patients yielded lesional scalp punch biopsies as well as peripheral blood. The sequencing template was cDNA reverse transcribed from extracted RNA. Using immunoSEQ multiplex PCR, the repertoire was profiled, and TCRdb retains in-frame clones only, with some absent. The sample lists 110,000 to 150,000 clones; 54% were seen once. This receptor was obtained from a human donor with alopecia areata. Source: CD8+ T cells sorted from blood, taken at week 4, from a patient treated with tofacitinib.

CDR3 nucleotide sequence: TGTGCCTGGAGCTCAGGTGCGGGGACCTACGAGCAGTACTTC. It is translated as CAWSSGAGTYEQYF. V usage is TRBV30 and J usage is TRBJ2-5; possibly TRBD2 for D (6 bases). TRBJ2-7 matches the DNA end more closely, so the J call is doubtful. This CDR3 comprises 14 residues. CDR1 is GTSNPN and CDR2 is SVGIG in the germline V gene (reference sequence).